This T cell receptor (beta chain) stems from a study of tumor and adjacent non-tumor tissue in lung cancer. In the study overall: Each sample yielded roughly 4.2 million productive TCRbeta reads on average. Study-level results: TCR diversity was significantly greater in tumor than normal lung tissue. In normal lung, the top 100 clones were significantly more dominant than in tumor.

Losses at the gene ends were 7 bases for V and 2 bases for J; bases not matched to a gene: 7. Germline V gene lookup returns CDR1 SNHLY and CDR2 FYNNEI. The CDR3 extends over 15 amino acids. On this clonotype: The antigen remains unidentified.

A modified ARM-PCR protocol with three rounds of nested PCR amplified TCRbeta. TCRdb called the multiplex PCR reads again in MiXCR, with one record for every CDR3 protein. The sample contains around 200,000 distinct CDR3 sequences, 71% of which appear only once. The template was RNA from unsorted bulk tissue. Donors were chemotherapy-naive, newly diagnosed lung cancer surgical patients in China, August–late 2014. The sample taken for sequencing was lung tumor tissue. V usage is TRBV2 and J usage is TRBJ2-1, with 8 bases lining up with TRBD2. The TCR was taken from a man in his 60s with non-small cell lung cancer. This chain's CDR3 is CASIEREYTYNEQFF. Written as DNA, the CDR3 is TGTGCCAGCATCGAGCGGGAGTATACCTACAATGAGCAGTTCTTC.